The 30 T cell receptor beta chains below were found in one sample sequenced in a study of blood T cell repertoires in COVID-19 (dated by TCRdb to 2020 to 2021). The library was produced with the immunoSEQ multiplex PCR assay. This immuneACCESS table, as held by TCRdb, lists in-frame sequences with V and J called but not all clones. Of the missing ones, under half trace to an unresolved V gene in checked studies; the others have no known cause. The sample table shows fewer than 300,000 clones, and around 84% are seen once. In total, the top ten clones hold about 2.5% of the sample. Sample: PBMCs or T cells enriched from blood (not recorded which). These receptors were taken from a woman aged 45-59 years who had recovered from COVID-19.

This chain connects TRBV14 to TRBJ2-3; 9 bases agree with TRBD2. CDR3 size: 18 residues. With V trimmed by 3 bases and J by 4 bases, 14 bases remained unmatched. CDR1 is SGHDN and CDR2 is FVKESK in the germline V gene. CDR3 sequence (DNA): TGTGCCAGCAGCCAGGGTCCGTCAGCGGGAGGCCGTTCAGATACGCAGTATTTT. This encodes CASSQGPSAGGRSDTQYF. The full variable domain, its missing parts supplied by reference TRBV14 and TRBJ2-3, is EAGVTQFPSHSVIEKGQTVTLRCDPISGHDNLYWYRRVMGKEIKFLLHFVKESKQDESGMPNNRFLAERTGGTYSTLKVQPAELEDSGVYFCASSQGPSAGGRSDTQYFGPGTRLTVL.

The rearrangement uses TRBV27 and TRBJ2-7, with a possible D match to TRBD2 (5 bases). The V gene's germline CDR1 is MNHEY and CDR2 SMNVEV (reference sequence). The CDR3 sequence is 13 residues long. With 6 bases removed from V and 3 bases from J, the gap between germline ends came to 12 bases. The CDR3 bases are TGTGCCAGCAGGAGGGTGGGGAACTACGAGCAGTACTTC. It codes for CASRRVGNYEQYF.

V usage is TRBV29-1 and J usage is TRBJ1-3; no reliable D call. Germline-derived CDR1 and CDR2 are SQVTM and ANQGSEA. Trimming took 4 bases from V and 4 from J, leaving 11 bases between them. The CDR3 loop spans 13 amino acids. CDR3 amino acids: CSVVPGGGNTIYF. The CDR3 nucleotides are TGCAGCGTTGTCCCCGGAGGAGGAAACACCATATATTTT.

The chain combines TRBV29-1 with TRBJ1-2, with a possible D match to TRBD1 (6 bases). CDR1 and CDR2 (germline): SQVTM, ANQGSEA. V shed 5 bases and J shed 7 bases, with 20 bases lying between them. The CDR3 spans 14 residues. The CDR3 DNA is TGCAGCGTTATTGACCGGGACACTTTAGCTGGCTACACCTTC. The encoded protein is CSVIDRDTLAGYTF.

The chain carries TRBV27 and TRBJ1-1; D is uncertain. V was clipped by 5 bases and J by 4 bases, with 17 bases between them. In germline, CDR1 is MNHEY, CDR2 SMNVEV (reference sequence). CDR3 size: 15 residues. The CDR3 bases are TGTGCCAGCAGTGCCCAGAAGGGAGGGATCACTGAAGCTTTCTTT. Encoded protein: CASSAQKGGITEAFF.

V gene TRBV19 combines with J gene TRBJ2-4, with 7 positions matching TRBD1. The germline gives CDR1 LNHDA, CDR2 SQIVND (reference sequence). J gave up 2 bases and V 7 bases, and 5 bases lay outside the gene matches. This CDR3 is 14 amino acids long. DNA for the CDR3: TGTGCCAGTAATCCGACAGGGACCAAAAACATTCAGTACTTC. Residues: CASNPTGTKNIQYF.

The CDR3 reads CASSRAGQSNSPLHF. As DNA, the CDR3 is TGTGCCAGCAGTCGCGCGGGACAGTCAAATTCACCCCTCCACTTT. The chain couples TRBV27 to TRBJ1-6, with 7 bases identical to TRBD1. V lost 5 bases and J lost 7; bases outside the gene matches: 8. The CDR3 sequence is 15 residues long. Looked up from germline, CDR1 is MNHEY and CDR2 is SMNVEV (reference sequence).

This chain connects TRBV18 to TRBJ1-2; TRBD1 matches 8 bases. Germline V gives CDR1 KGHSH, CDR2 LQKENI. J lost 2 bases, V lost 2 bases, and 7 bases had no gene match. There are 16 residues in the CDR3. The CDR3 is CASSPVSDRANYGYTF. CDR3 coding DNA: TGTGCCAGCTCACCAGTTTCGGACAGGGCCAACTATGGCTACACCTTC.

This sequence joins TRBV7-2 and TRBJ2-2; 10 bases fit TRBD2. J was trimmed by 7 bases and V by 2 bases; bases with no gene match: 4. The CDR3 loop spans 15 amino acids. Germline values: CDR1 SGHTA, CDR2 FQGNSA. DNA of the CDR3: TGTGCCAGCAGCTTACTAGCGGGGGCGGTCGGGGAGCTGTTTTTT. It yields the protein CASSLLAGAVGELFF.

The rearrangement links TRBV5-1 to TRBJ1-2; no clear D. V lost 4 bases and J lost 4, with 11 bases in between. The CDR3 has 13 amino acids. CDR1 and CDR2 (germline): SGHRS, YFSETQ. As DNA, the CDR3 is TGCGCCAGCAGCGAGGTGACGTCCTATGGCTACACCTTC. It codes for CASSEVTSYGYTF.

Written as DNA, the CDR3 is TGTGCCAGCTCACCACGGACCGCCGGGAGCAATAATTCACCCCTCCACTTT. Translated: CASSPRTAGSNNSPLHF. The J gene is TRBJ1-6, the V gene TRBV18; D gene ambiguous. The CDR3 runs to 17 residues. Germline V gene data show CDR1 as KGHSH and CDR2 as LQKENI. V lost 1 base to trimming and J lost 5 bases, with 15 bases between them.

The V gene is TRBV15, the J gene TRBJ2-3, with D perhaps TRBD1 (5 bases). Germline V gene lookup returns CDR1 LNHNV and CDR2 YYDKDF (reference sequence). The V and J ends lost 4 bases and 1 base respectively, with 15 bases between them. The CDR3 is 16 amino acids. CDR3 nucleotides: TGTGCCACCAGCAAACCTGGGTTGGGGCGCACAGATACGCAGTATTTT. Amino acid sequence: CATSKPGLGRTDTQYF.

This clone was picked up a small number of times. This sequence joins TRBV19 and TRBJ2-6; no firm D call. V lost 3 bases, J lost 0 bases, and 6 bases lay in between. This CDR3 comprises 15 residues. Germline CDR1 LNHDA, CDR2 SQIVND (reference sequence). CDR3 nucleotides: TGTGCCAGTAGTATCCGGAGCTCTGGGGCCAACGTCCTGACTTTC. It specifies CASSIRSSGANVLTF.

The DNA of the CDR3 is TGCGCCAGCAGCGAGGACAGGGCGACACCCCTCCACTTT. It translates to CASSEDRATPLHF. V usage is TRBV5-1 and J usage is TRBJ1-6; 8 bases match TRBD1. CDR3 size: 13 residues. The junction had 5 bases not matched to a gene; V was cut back by 4 bases and J by 11 bases. Germline CDR1 is SGHRS and CDR2 is YFSETQ.

This clone was seen a handful of times. The chain uses TRBV10-3 and TRBJ1-6; 9 bases agree with TRBD1. The CDR3 runs to 17 residues. After removal of 8 bases from V and 1 base from J, the junction contained 9 bases not matched to a gene. Germline V CDR1 and CDR2: ENHRY, SYGVKD. The CDR3 reads CAIGGQGFGSYNSPLHF. In DNA, the CDR3 is TGTGCCATCGGAGGACAGGGGTTCGGTTCCTATAATTCACCCCTCCACTTT.

This clone was recorded once. The chain is built from TRBV5-4 and TRBJ2-5; 7 nucleotides match TRBD1. V lost 4 bases, J lost 1 base, and 4 bases stayed unmatched. The CDR3 covers 14 residues. Germline lookup yields CDR1 SGHNT and CDR2 YYREEE (reference sequence). In DNA form, the CDR3 reads TGTGCCAGCAGCATACAGGGGACCCAAGAGACCCAGTACTTC. It is translated as CASSIQGTQETQYF.

The rearrangement uses TRBV29-1 and TRBJ2-3, with D perhaps TRBD2 (6 bases). Trimming stripped 3 bases from V and 4 bases from J, with 11 bases between. The CDR3 has 13 amino acids. Germline assignment: CDR1 SQVTM and CDR2 ANQGSEA. The DNA of the CDR3 is TGCAGCGTTGAGCGGGGACGGGCAGATACGCAGTATTTT. Translated, it gives CSVERGRADTQYF.

CDR3 nucleotides: TGTGCCTGGAGTGTAACTACCTACGAGCAGTACTTC. Its protein product is CAWSVTTYEQYF. The chain uses TRBV30 and TRBJ2-7; no firm D call. From germline, CDR1 is GTSNPN and CDR2 SVGIG (reference sequence). V gave up 0 bases and J gave up 2 bases, with 5 bases separating them. The CDR3 runs to 12 residues.

This chain connects TRBV6-5 to TRBJ2-1; 9 bases align to TRBD2. The CDR3 contains 15 residues. The germline V gene encodes CDR1 MNHEY and CDR2 SVGAGI. The trim removed 0 bases at V and 6 bases at J, leaving 3 bases unmatched. The CDR3 nucleotides are TGTGCCAGCAGTTACTCCCTAGCGGGACCCAATGAGCAGTTCTTC. Encoded protein: CASSYSLAGPNEQFF.

This chain uses TRBV27 with TRBJ2-1; 11 bases match TRBD1. CDR1 is MNHEY and CDR2 is SMNVEV in the germline V gene (reference sequence). CDR3 length: 16 residues. Losses at the gene ends were 5 bases for V and 8 bases for J; bases not matched to a gene: 11. Here the CDR3 DNA reads TGTGCCAGCAGTCCGTGGACAGGGGGCGCAGGATATGAGCAGTTCTTC. Translating gives CASSPWTGGAGYEQFF.

The V gene is TRBV10-2, the J gene TRBJ2-7; TRBD1 agrees at 8 bases. This CDR3 comprises 13 residues. Germline CDR1 is WSHSY and CDR2 is SAAADI. J was trimmed by 5 bases and V by 8 bases; bases with no gene match: 8. In nucleotides, the CDR3 is TGCGCCAGCGCGAGAGACAGGGGAGACGAGCAGTACTTC. It specifies CASARDRGDEQYF.

This chain links TRBV11-2 with TRBJ2-3; a possible D gene is TRBD2 (6 bases). Trimming pared 4 bases from V and 6 bases from J, leaving 17 bases between. Germline V lookup: CDR1 SGHAT, CDR2 FQNNGV. This CDR3 comprises 15 residues. CDR3 DNA sequence: TGTGCCAGCAGCTCGAGTCTGTGGAGGGTTGATACGCAGTATTTT. Its protein is CASSSSLWRVDTQYF.

This sequence joins TRBV9 and TRBJ2-5, with D possibly matching TRBD1 (5 bases). The V gene's germline CDR1 is SGDLS and CDR2 YYNGEE. Trimming took 4 bases from V and 1 from J, leaving 17 bases between them. The CDR3 is 16 residues long. The CDR3 nucleotides read TGTGCCAGCAGCTCTCGTCAGGGTCGACCCCAAGAGACCCAGTACTTC. Translated, it gives CASSSRQGRPQETQYF.

This sequence joins TRBV10-3 and TRBJ2-7; the match to TRBD2 covers 8 bases. Germline CDR1 ENHRY, CDR2 SYGVKD. The V gene end was trimmed by 8 bases and the J gene end by 2 bases; junction bases not matched to a gene: 11. The CDR3 spans 15 residues. The CDR3 DNA reads TGTGCCATCGCCGGAAATGGCGGGGGGACCTACGAGCAGTACTTC. It encodes CAIAGNGGGTYEQYF.

V is TRBV19 and J is TRBJ1-2, with TRBD1 matching 7 bases. Losses at the gene ends were 5 bases for V and 0 bases for J; bases not matched to a gene: 12. The germline gives CDR1 LNHDA, CDR2 SQIVND (reference sequence). This CDR3 is 17 amino acids long. The CDR3 DNA sequence: TGTGCCAGTAGTCCCCGCCGGGACAGCGCGGCTAACTATGGCTACACCTTC. Amino acids: CASSPRRDSAANYGYTF.

V is TRBV15 and J is TRBJ2-7; 9 bases match TRBD1. The ends lost 3 bases at V and 3 bases at J; junction bases unmatched: 9. The CDR3 runs 16 residues. Germline lookup yields CDR1 LNHNV and CDR2 YYDKDF (reference sequence). The CDR3: CATSRAKDRGNYEQYF. The CDR3, as DNA: TGTGCCACCAGCAGGGCGAAGGACAGGGGAAACTACGAGCAGTACTTC.

This sequence joins TRBV30 and TRBJ2-1; D perhaps matches TRBD2 (5 bases). Germline assignment: CDR1 GTSNPN and CDR2 SVGIG (reference sequence). Trimming took 5 bases from V and 1 from J, leaving 12 bases between them. The CDR3 runs to 14 residues. The CDR3 DNA follows: TGTGCCTGGGTAAGCGGATCATCCTACAATGAGCAGTTCTTC. Protein product: CAWVSGSSYNEQFF.

The chain combines TRBV18 with TRBJ2-3; 8 bases are a match to TRBD2. V was pared by 2 bases and J by 5 bases, with 6 bases of the junction left unmatched. The CDR3 spans 15 residues. CDR1 is KGHSH and CDR2 is LQKENI in the germline V gene. CDR3: CASSPSGSAGDTQYF. CDR3 bases: TGTGCCAGCTCACCAAGCGGGAGCGCCGGAGATACGCAGTATTTT. Filled out from reference TRBV18 and TRBJ2-3, the complete variable domain reads NAGVMQNPRHLVRRRGQEARLRCSPMKGHSHVYWYRQLPEEGLKFMVYLQKENIIDESGMPKERFSAEFPKEGPSILRIQQVVRGDSAAYFCASSPSGSAGDTQYFGPGTRLTVL.

The rearrangement joins TRBV12-3 or TRBV12-4 to TRBJ2-3, with D hard to call. The CDR3 is made up of 12 amino acids. Deletions cut 2 bases from V and 3 bases from J, with 3 bases between. Written as DNA, the CDR3 is TGTGCCAGCAGTTTATTAACAGATACGCAGTATTTT. As protein: CASSLLTDTQYF.

This clone occurred once. This chain uses TRBV7-8 with TRBJ2-5, with 8 bases that match TRBD2. Germline V gene lookup returns CDR1 SGHVS and CDR2 FQNEAQ. Trimming removed 1 base from V and 1 base from J; junction bases left unmatched: 5. The CDR3 is made up of 16 amino acids. The CDR3 nucleotides read TGTGCCAGCAGCTTAGTTCCAGCGGGGGTCCAAGAGACCCAGTACTTC. Its translation: CASSLVPAGVQETQYF.